These 17 T cell receptor beta chains came from one sample sequenced in a study of a mutant IDH1 vaccine in newly diagnosed glioma. This sample's time point: baseline, week 1 (first vaccination visit). As to treatment: pre-vaccination baseline after standard-of-care therapy. The protocol was immunoSEQ multiplex PCR, while the TCRdb copy is restricted to in-frame clones and leaves out a portion. This table has some 60,000 clones, 75% to 95% appearing once. The sample here was PBMCs, taken from a glioma patient treated with radiotherapy, temozolomide or both. These receptor sequences come from a man aged 50-59 years with glioma.

The gene calls are TRBV9 and TRBJ2-3; D remains unclear. Germline V gene lookup returns CDR1 SGDLS and CDR2 YYNGEE. Trimming took 6 bases from V and 2 from J, leaving 10 bases between them. The CDR3 loop spans 13 amino acids. The CDR3 nucleotides read TGTGCCAGCACCGGGTCGTTCACAGATACGCAGTATTTT. Protein product: CASTGSFTDTQYF.

This clone was seen more than once but under ten times. The chain links TRBV30 to TRBJ2-7, with a weak D call TRBD2 (6 bases). The CDR3 is made up of 13 amino acids. The V gene's germline CDR1 is GTSNPN and CDR2 SVGIG (reference sequence). Trimming took 5 bases from V and 3 from J, leaving 14 bases between them. The CDR3: CAWGTSTFYEQYF. The CDR3, as DNA: TGTGCCTGGGGGACTTCAACCTTCTACGAGCAGTACTTC. The entire variable domain, with the rest obtained from reference TRBV30 and TRBJ2-7, is as follows: SQTIHQWPATLVQPVGSPLSLECTVEGTSNPNLYWYRQAAGRGLQLLFYSVGIGQISSEVPQNLSASRPQDRQFILSSKKLLLSDSGFYLCAWGTSTFYEQYFGPGTRLTVT.

The CDR3 region is CASSVETGDNYGYTF. The CDR3 DNA follows: TGTGCCAGCAGCGTAGAGACAGGGGATAACTATGGCTACACCTTC. The chain joins TRBV9 to TRBJ1-2, with 8 bases matching TRBD1. V lost 0 bases and J lost 1; bases outside the gene matches: 2. Germline values: CDR1 SGDLS, CDR2 YYNGEE. The CDR3 runs 15 residues.

The V call is TRBV19, the J call TRBJ2-7; 7 nucleotides line up with TRBD1. V was clipped by 6 bases and J by 1 base; unmatched bases: 6. Germline CDR1 and CDR2: LNHDA and SQIVND (reference sequence). The CDR3 consists of 14 residues. In DNA, the CDR3 is TGTGCCAGTAGCGTCAGACAGGGTTCCTACGAGCAGTACTTC. Encoded protein: CASSVRQGSYEQYF.

Note on this clone: Other DNA variants within this sample encode the same CDR3. This chain links TRBV29-1 with TRBJ2-5, with 7 bases lining up with TRBD2. Germline loops: CDR1 SQVTM, CDR2 ANQGSEA. The CDR3 has 12 residues. Trimming took 6 bases from V and 3 from J; bases not matched to a gene: 4. The CDR3 is CSVVGGEETQYF. The DNA for the CDR3 is TGCAGCGTAGTGGGAGGGGAAGAGACCCAGTACTTC.

This clone was picked up one time. The V and J genes are TRBV30 and TRBJ2-2; 11 nucleotides align to TRBD2. This CDR3 comprises 15 residues. Germline lookup yields CDR1 GTSNPN and CDR2 SVGIG (reference sequence). The DNA of the CDR3 is TGTGCACTCGACACTAGCGGGAGCAGTCTCGGGGAGCTGTTTTTT. It specifies CALDTSGSSLGELFF.

The chain uses TRBV30 and TRBJ2-5, with D maybe TRBD2 (7 bases). From germline, CDR1 is GTSNPN and CDR2 SVGIG (reference sequence). The CDR3 extends over 15 amino acids. Deletions cut 1 base from V and 4 bases from J, with 16 bases between. The CDR3 loop is CAWSEGEGGRETQYF. The CDR3 coding sequence is TGTGCCTGGAGTGAAGGGGAGGGGGGTAGAGAGACCCAGTACTTC.

This sequence joins TRBV5-1 and TRBJ1-1; D ambiguous. Germline V gives CDR1 SGHRS, CDR2 YFSETQ. This CDR3 has 14 residues. Trimming cost V 0 bases and J 5 bases, with 11 bases left between them. Written as DNA, the CDR3 is TGCGCCAGCAGCTTGGGGCAGGCTCGGACTGAAGCTTTCTTT. The encoded protein is CASSLGQARTEAFF.

This chain connects TRBV19 to TRBJ1-1; tentatively, D is TRBD1 (5 bases). CDR1 LNHDA and CDR2 SQIVND come from the germline V gene (reference sequence). Trimming cost V 5 bases and J 6 bases, with 22 bases left between them. This CDR3 is 16 amino acids long. CDR3 amino acids: CASSWIPRQPYAEAFF. The DNA of the CDR3 is TGTGCCAGTAGTTGGATACCCCGACAGCCCTACGCTGAAGCTTTCTTT.

The chain carries TRBV9 and TRBJ1-2; maybe TRBD1 (5 bases). This CDR3 has 15 amino acids. Per germline, CDR1 SGDLS and CDR2 YYNGEE. V was trimmed by 2 bases and J by 4 bases, leaving 15 bases between them. The CDR3 loop is CASSVGDWTVYGYTF. Written as DNA, the CDR3 is TGTGCCAGCAGCGTGGGGGATTGGACTGTCTATGGCTACACCTTC.

The rearrangement joins TRBV19 to TRBJ2-7; D is ambiguous. The V and J ends lost 1 base and 0 bases respectively, with 7 bases between them. The V gene's germline CDR1 is LNHDA and CDR2 SQIVND (reference sequence). The CDR3 contains 14 residues. The CDR3 spells CASSIAGSSYEQYF. The CDR3 DNA follows: TGTGCCAGTAGTATAGCCGGCAGCTCCTACGAGCAGTACTTC.

This clone showed up just once. The chain has TRBV28 and TRBJ1-4; 10 nucleotides line up with TRBD1. The V and J ends lost 6 bases and 7 bases, in that order; junction bases with no gene match: 14. The germline CDR1 and CDR2 sequences are MDHEN and SYDVKM. The CDR3 spans 17 residues. CDR3 in amino acids: CASSPGTGAINFEKLFF. The CDR3 DNA is TGTGCCAGCAGCCCCGGGACAGGGGCTATCAATTTTGAAAAACTGTTTTTT.

The chain employs TRBV5-4 and TRBJ2-3, with 9 positions matching TRBD1. V lost 3 bases, J lost 5 bases, and 13 bases stayed unmatched. This CDR3 contains 17 residues. Germline values: CDR1 SGHNT, CDR2 YYREEE (reference sequence). CDR3 DNA sequence: TGTGCCAGCAGCTACGACTACAGGACAGGGGAGGGAGATACGCAGTATTTT. It yields the protein CASSYDYRTGEGDTQYF.

The chain links TRBV5-6 to TRBJ1-2, with D uncertain. The CDR3 loop spans 17 amino acids. Trimming stripped 0 bases from V and 6 bases from J, with 21 bases between. In germline, CDR1 is SGHDT, CDR2 YYEEEE. CDR3 region: CASSLGPGVGSGNGYTF. CDR3 in DNA: TGTGCCAGCAGCTTGGGCCCCGGAGTTGGGTCGGGCAATGGCTACACCTTC.

V usage is TRBV5-6 and J usage is TRBJ2-5, with 7 bases identical to TRBD1. There are 14 residues in the CDR3. Germline assignment: CDR1 SGHDT and CDR2 YYEEEE. The ends lost 3 bases at V and 7 bases at J; junction bases unmatched: 9. CDR3 nucleotides: TGTGCCAGCAGCTCCCTGAGGGGGCTCGGGACCCAGTACTTC. Protein: CASSSLRGLGTQYF. The entire variable domain, with the rest obtained from reference TRBV5-6 and TRBJ2-5, is as follows: DAGVTQSPTHLIKTRGQQVTLRCSPKSGHDTVSWYQQALGQGPQFIFQYYEEEERQRGNFPDRFSGHQFPNYSSELNVNALLLGDSALYLCASSSLRGLGTQYFGPGTRLLVL.

The chain recombines TRBV6-5 with TRBJ1-5; D is uncertain. CDR3 length: 15 residues. Between the trimmed V and J ends, which lost 5 bases and 0 bases, there was a span of 11 bases. Germline V gives CDR1 MNHEY, CDR2 SVGAGI. The CDR3 region has the DNA TGTGCCAGCAGTCCCGGACGGTTTAGCAATCAGCCCCAGCATTTT. Its protein product is CASSPGRFSNQPQHF.

The V and J genes are TRBV7-3 and TRBJ2-5; TRBD1 or TRBD2 may be the D gene (5 bases each). There are 14 residues in the CDR3. Germline V gene sequence: CDR1 SGHTA, CDR2 FQGTGA. The ends were cut back, 2 bases at V and 0 bases at J, with 7 bases in the middle. DNA for the CDR3: TGTGCCAGCAGCTTAGGGGGTTACCAAGAGACCCAGTACTTC. As protein: CASSLGGYQETQYF. Full variable domain (outside the CDR3, taken from reference TRBV7-3 and TRBJ2-5): GAGVSQTPSNKVTEKGKYVELRCDPISGHTALYWYRQSLGQGPEFLIYFQGTGAADDSGLPNDRFFAVRPEGSVSTLKIQRTERGDSAVYLCASSLGGYQETQYFGPGTRLLVL.